This entry concerns a single T cell receptor (beta chain). The antigen is not known. One base away lies a much larger clone, so this may be a sequencing read error. The CDR3 runs 12 residues. Germline V gives CDR1 SGHNT, CDR2 YENEEA. TCR beta cDNA was prepared out of roughly 0.5 ug total RNA by means of a constant-region primer. Libraries for TCR beta were built through three nested multiplex PCR rounds, which together made up a slightly modified ARM-PCR procedure. The study ran its first two PCR rounds for approximately 11 cycles each, using TRBV1-TRBV30 forward primers and a C-beta reverse primer. TCRdb called the multiplex PCR reads again in MiXCR, with one record for every CDR3 protein. The table includes over 250,000 distinct CDR3 sequences, almost 60% detected once. The data were obtained in a study of tumor-infiltrating lymphocytes in primary liver carcinoma. Study summary: Surgical resection served as treatment for the primary liver carcinoma of these patients. Study-wide results and caveats: Lesser overlap characterized tumor-adjacent and tumor-blood pairs relative to tumor region pairs. Comparison of CD4+ and CD8+ repertoires was precluded by bulk unsorted samples.

The study extracted blood RNA from unsorted whole blood and also extracted germline DNA. This sequence was found in a woman in her 30s with primary liver carcinoma and hepatitis B virus infection. This chain links TRBV11-3 with TRBJ2-7; D not certain. Material for sequencing was peripheral blood. CDR3 DNA: TGTGTCAGCAGCTCGCTAGGGTGGGAGCAGTACTTC. Translating gives CVSSSLGWEQYF.